The T cell receptor (beta chain) described here comes from a study of blood T cells in healthy people across ages. With regard to this clonotype: Its antigen is still unknown.

V dropped 5 bases and J dropped 7; count of bases not matched to a gene: 11. The CDR3 totals 15 residues. Per the germline V gene, CDR1 is SEHNR and CDR2 is FQNEAQ (reference sequence). Approximately 9.2 milliliters was the volume of peripheral blood drawn from each donor. Primers used in a second PCR of roughly 6 to 11 cycles were a sample-barcoded 5' primer and a J-beta primer mix. TCRdb recomputed calls from the 5' RACE reads with MiXCR, one row per CDR3 protein. The table lists 800,000 to 1,000,000 distinct CDR3 sequences, about 44% of them singletons, with about an eighth in the top ten. Regarding the study as a whole: Possibly confounding the expanded clonotype changes was the fact that donor CMV status was unknown. Calculation of diversity from one million T cells yielded estimates considered to be underestimates.

Material for sequencing was blood. The chain has TRBV7-9 and TRBJ1-2, with 9 bases aligning to TRBD1. This sequence originates from a man aged 25-40 years in good health. CDR3 DNA: TGTGCCAGCAGCCCCAGGGACAGGGAGTGGAGTGGCTACACCTTC. Translated, it gives CASSPRDREWSGYTF.